The sequence of this T cell receptor (beta chain) was determined in a study of T cells in Graves' hyperthyroidism and ophthalmopathy. Hyperthyroidism had been newly diagnosed in patients aged 18 to 65, and its duration was under 2 months. Diagnostic assessment was based on clinical symptoms, serum thyroxine and TRAb, thyroid ultrasound and orbital computed tomography. CDR3 length: 14 residues. Germline assignment: CDR1 MNHEY and CDR2 SVGEGT. Trimming pared 8 bases from V and 2 bases from J, leaving 12 bases between. Study-level results: Within blood appeared most thyroid clonotypes that had expanded above 0.001. With a median lead of roughly 6.8 months before onset, the model predicted ophthalmopathy.

The CDR3 regions of TCR beta were amplified from RNA transcripts. The HTBI primer set was used in a first-round RT-PCR of the TCR CDR3. TCRdb used MiXCR to reprocess the multiplex PCR reads, holding one entry per CDR3 protein. The sample comprises over 300,000 distinct CDR3 sequences, about 15% of which are singletons, and more than 9.5% rests with the top ten. Note on this clonotype: Its antigen is unidentified.

This receptor was taken from a woman aged 55-75 years with Graves' hyperthyroidism. The gene calls are TRBV6-2 or TRBV6-3 and TRBJ2-2; weak D call: TRBD1 (6 bases). The specimen was blood. CDR3 in DNA: TGTGCCAGCGCCCGGACAGCAAACACCGGGGAGCTGTTTTTT. Encoded protein: CASARTANTGELFF.